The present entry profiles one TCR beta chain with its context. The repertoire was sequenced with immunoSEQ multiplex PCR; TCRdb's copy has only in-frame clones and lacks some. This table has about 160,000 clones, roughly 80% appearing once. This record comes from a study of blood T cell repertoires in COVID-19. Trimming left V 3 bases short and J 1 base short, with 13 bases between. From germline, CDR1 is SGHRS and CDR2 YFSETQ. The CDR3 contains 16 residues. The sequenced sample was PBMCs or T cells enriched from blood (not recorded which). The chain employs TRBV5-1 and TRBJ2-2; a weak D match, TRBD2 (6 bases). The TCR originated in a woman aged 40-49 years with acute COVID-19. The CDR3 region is CASSWRDSGNTGELFF. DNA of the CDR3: TGCGCCAGCAGCTGGCGGGATAGCGGGAACACCGGGGAGCTGTTTTTT.